A selection of T cell receptor beta chains follows, all from one sample in a study of shared clonotypes between healthy human individuals. The data were produced by immunoSEQ multiplex PCR, yet TCRdb's version contains in-frame clones alone and is incomplete. The sample includes about 320,000 clones, around 86% of them seen just once. Sequences were obtained from memory CD8+ T cells sorted from blood. These receptors were collected from a man aged 18 to 29 in good health. Each CDR3 is given with its conserved first and last residue. D genes are given only for firm matches. Size values are once, few and many counts, or a class for expanded clones, and some rows have none.

clone_size | j_call | d_call | v_call | cdr3_nt | cdr3_aa
. | TRBJ1-1 | . | TRBV4-1 | TGCGCCAGCAGCCAATCGGAGGGAAGAATGAACACTGAAGCTTTCTTT | CASSQSEGRMNTEAFF
. | TRBJ2-7 | . | TRBV27 | TGTGCCAGCAGTTTAGTGGGGCCCTACGAGCAGTACTTC | CASSLVGPYEQYF
. | TRBJ1-1 | TRBD1 | TRBV13 | TGTGCCAGCAGCCGGACAGGGCATCTAGACACTGAAGCTTTCTTT | CASSRTGHLDTEAFF
once | TRBJ2-5 | TRBD1 | TRBV7-9 | TGTGCCAGCAGCTCCGGGACAGGGGTGACCCAGTACTTC | CASSSGTGVTQYF
. | TRBJ2-1 | TRBD2 | TRBV7-9 | TGTGCCAGCAGCTCGATCGTAATACTAGCGGGAAGCTCCTACAATGAGCAGTTCTTC | CASSSIVILAGSSYNEQFF
. | TRBJ2-3 | . | TRBV7-9 | TGTGCCAGCAGCTTAGTGCCCCTAGAAATTAGCACAGATACGCAGTATTTT | CASSLVPLEISTDTQYF
once | TRBJ1-2 | TRBD1 | TRBV9 | TGTGCCAGCAGCGAACAGGGGGCTAATGGCTACACCTTC | CASSEQGANGYTF
. | TRBJ2-1 | TRBD2 | TRBV13 | TGTGCCAGCAGCTTAGGCCTAACTAGCGGGACCTTCTACAATGAGCAGTTCTTC | CASSLGLTSGTFYNEQFF
. | TRBJ2-1 | TRBD2 | TRBV7-9 | TGTGCCAGCAGCTTTCAACGGGAGGGTCTCAATGAGCAGTTCTTC | CASSFQREGLNEQFF
. | TRBJ2-5 | . | TRBV1 | TGCACCAGCAGCCAATCGCGGGCATCCCTAATCGGGACCCAGTACTTC | CTSSQSRASLIGTQYF
once | TRBJ2-2 | TRBD1 | TRBV4-1 | TGCGCCAGCAGCTACCCCGCCCGGCAGGGGGCTACAACCGGGGAGCTGTTTTTT | CASSYPARQGATTGELFF
once | TRBJ2-6 | . | TRBV28 | TGTGCCAGCAGTTTTTTTTCAGGGGAGGGGGCCAACGTCCTGACTTTC | CASSFFSGEGANVLTF
. | TRBJ2-7 | TRBD1 | TRBV30 | TGTGCCTGGATGCTGGACAGGGGCCCCTACGAGCAGTACTTC | CAWMLDRGPYEQYF
. | TRBJ1-3 | . | TRBV2 | TGTGCCAGCAGTGAATTGAGCTCTGGAAACACCATATATTTT | CASSELSSGNTIYF
. | TRBJ2-7 | . | TRBV7-7 | TGTGCTAGCAGCTTAACTAGGTCTCACGAGCAGTACTTC | CASSLTRSHEQYF
. | TRBJ2-7 | TRBD2 | TRBV28 | TGTGCCAGCAGTCCCGAAACTAGCGGGGGGATCTACGAGCAGTACTTC | CASSPETSGGIYEQYF
. | TRBJ1-1 | TRBD1 | TRBV7-9 | TGTGCCTTAACTCCTGGACAGGGCAAGACTGAAGCTTTCTTT | CALTPGQGKTEAFF
once | TRBJ2-7 | . | TRBV2 | TGTGCCAGCAGTGCTCCAGGGGAGATGTACGAGCAGTACTTC | CASSAPGEMYEQYF
. | TRBJ2-7 | . | TRBV5-1 | TGCGCCAGCAGCTTGAATACGAGACCCCGTTTTGTCTACGAGCAGTACTTC | CASSLNTRPRFVYEQYF
. | TRBJ1-6 | . | TRBV18 | TGTGCCAGCTCACCAGGGGTAAAAGGCTATAATTCACCCCTCCACTTT | CASSPGVKGYNSPLHF
. | TRBJ2-2 | TRBD1 | TRBV6-5 | TGTGCCAGCAGTTTGGGGACAGGGGCCGGGGAGCTGTTTTTT | CASSLGTGAGELFF
. | TRBJ1-1 | . | TRBV2 | TGTGCCAGCAGTGAATCCCCTAGTGCATTTGAAGCTTTCTTT | CASSESPSAFEAFF
. | TRBJ1-1 | . | TRBV5-6 | TGTGCCAGCAGCTTGTTCGGGGGCGAAAAGGCTTTCTTT | CASSLFGGEKAFF
. | TRBJ1-6 | . | TRBV7-6 | TGTGCCAGCAGCTTAGAACAAAATTCACCCCTCCACTTT | CASSLEQNSPLHF
. | TRBJ2-3 | TRBD2 | TRBV4-3 | TGCGCCAGCAGCTTAGCGGGTAACACAGATACGCAGTATTTT | CASSLAGNTDTQYF
. | TRBJ2-2 | TRBD2 | TRBV27 | TGTGCCAGCAGTCCCCGACCAGCGGGAGGAGGGGAGCTGTTTTTT | CASSPRPAGGGELFF
. | TRBJ1-2 | . | TRBV28 | TGTGCCAGCAGACCGGACACCTTATATGGCTACACCTTC | CASRPDTLYGYTF
. | TRBJ2-7 | . | TRBV27 | TGTGCCAGCAGTTTGTCACATGGTCGCTCCTACGAGCAGTACTTC | CASSLSHGRSYEQYF
. | TRBJ2-5 | . | TRBV9 | TGTGCCAGCAGCCCCGGACTAAATCAAGAGACCCAGTACTTC | CASSPGLNQETQYF
. | TRBJ2-1 | . | TRBV5-1 | TGCGCCAGCAGCCAGGTCCGGGACTGGACAGTTAATGAGCAGTTCTTC | CASSQVRDWTVNEQFF
. | TRBJ2-7 | . | TRBV10-3 | TGTGCCATCCGTCCGAATGCCTACGAGCAGTACTTC | CAIRPNAYEQYF
. | TRBJ2-7 | . | TRBV27 | TGTGCCAGCAGTTTGCGGGAGCAGTACTTC | CASSLREQYF
. | TRBJ2-7 | TRBD1 | TRBV4-1 | TGCGCCAGCAGCCACAAGACACAGGGGGTCGGGTACGAGCAGTACTTC | CASSHKTQGVGYEQYF
. | TRBJ2-6 | . | TRBV7-8 | TGTGCCAGCAGCTTAGGACTGACAGGGAGGCGATCTGGGGCCAACGTCCTGACTTTC | CASSLGLTGRRSGANVLTF
once | TRBJ1-1 | . | TRBV9 | TGTGCCAGCAGCGGGACGGCGAACACTGAAGCTTTCTTT | CASSGTANTEAFF
. | TRBJ2-7 | . | TRBV5-6 | TGTGCCAGCAGCTTTGGAGGGTCCTACGAGCAGTACTTC | CASSFGGSYEQYF
. | TRBJ2-5 | . | TRBV19 | TGTGCCAGTAGTATGGCCTCTGGGGAGACCCAGTACTTC | CASSMASGETQYF
. | TRBJ2-7 | . | TRBV9 | TGTGCCAGCAGCCCATCGGGAGTGGAATACGAGCAGTACTTC | CASSPSGVEYEQYF
. | TRBJ2-7 | TRBD1 | TRBV23-1 | TGCGCCAGCAGGACAGGGGCCAATACCTACGAGCAGTACTTC | CASRTGANTYEQYF
. | TRBJ2-5 | . | TRBV30 | TGTGCCTGGAGTGCGCTTTGGCGGGCTCAAGAGACCCAGTACTTC | CAWSALWRAQETQYF